This T cell receptor beta chain came from a study of blood T cells in healthy people across ages. Each sample used at least 6.5 million PBMCs. V trimming: 5 bases; J trimming: 1 base; junction bases outside the gene matches: 13. This CDR3 region has 16 residues. Germline-derived CDR1 and CDR2 are DFQATT and SNEGSKA (reference sequence). A second PCR, run for roughly 7 to 12 cycles, used a sample-barcoded 5' primer plus a J-beta primer mix. Researchers report that a template-switch adaptor with 12 random nucleotides tagged each cDNA molecule. Each CDR3 protein is one row after TCRdb ran MiXCR on the 5' RACE reads. Of 700,000 or so distinct CDR3 sequences detected, 40% to 50% appear once; the ten largest clones hold about 30%.

The sequenced sample was blood. The J gene is TRBJ1-1, the V gene TRBV20-1; TRBD1 agrees at 7 bases. The sequence came from an older man in good health. DNA of the CDR3: TGCAGTGCTCCCGGACCCTCCGGGACAGAGAACACTGAAGCTTTCTTT. This encodes CSAPGPSGTENTEAFF.